Included here is one TCR beta chain sequence, with context. Its target is not known. These data are taken from a study of glioma-infiltrating T cells. About the research overall: Presurgical dexamethasone in glioma patients lasted six or fewer days. General study results and limits: Non-neoplastic patients had below-expected tissue-blood divergence, while all gliomas exceeded expectation.

Unmatched junction bases numbered 8, after V lost 0 bases and J lost 3 bases. The germline V gene has CDR1 DFQATT and CDR2 SNEGSKA (reference sequence). The CDR3 is made up of 15 amino acids. Using RNA template, CDR3s of TCR alpha and beta were amplified with iRepertoire arm-PCR. TCRdb processed the multiplex PCR reads anew with MiXCR; each CDR3 protein has one entry. The sample records more than 350,000 distinct CDR3 sequences, around 38% being singletons. This chain links TRBV20-1 with TRBJ2-7; 7 nucleotides line up with TRBD2. Sample: glioma tissue, nonneoplastic brain tissue, or PBMCs (not recorded which). This receptor was taken from a human donor with low-grade glioma or glioblastoma, undergoing nonglioma brain surgery, or in good health (not recorded which). The CDR3 spells CSAREGSGIYYEQYF. For the CDR3, the DNA is TGCAGTGCTAGAGAGGGAAGCGGGATCTACTACGAGCAGTACTTC.